This is a list of T cell receptor beta chains from one sample in a study of STAT5B mutations in CD4+ large granular lymphocyte leukemia. Assay used: immunoSEQ multiplex PCR; TCRdb lists only in-frame clones, some missing. The sample carries 25,000 to 35,000 clones, around four fifths recorded once. The sequenced material came from CD4+ T cells from blood buffy coats. These receptors were obtained from a human donor in good health. CDR3s include the opening cysteine and the closing phenylalanine or tryptophan. Each record gives: CDR3 length, J gene, V gene, clone size, CDR3 protein. Rows may omit the clone size; those that give it use once, few, many or a size class.

11 | TRBJ2-7 | TRBV28 | few | CASKGEPEQYF
13 | TRBJ1-2 | TRBV5-8 | NA | CASSRGMGYGYTF
16 | TRBJ2-3 | TRBV30 | NA | CAWSPQYGVGTDTQYF
14 | TRBJ1-6 | TRBV30 | few | CAWSPGQEISPLHF
12 | TRBJ1-1 | TRBV9 | few | CASSVEGSPAFF
11 | TRBJ1-1 | TRBV29-1 | few | CSVLRNTEAFF
14 | TRBJ2-5 | TRBV5-1 | NA | CASSLGLDVETQYF
15 | TRBJ1-1 | TRBV2 | few | CASRGTRSGDTEAFF
16 | TRBJ1-5 | TRBV5-5 | NA | CASSPLPGQGYQPQHF
16 | TRBJ2-1 | TRBV5-6 | NA | CASNAGGPHSYNEQFF
13 | TRBJ2-7 | TRBV29-1 | NA | CSVGVEDYRFQYF
14 | TRBJ2-5 | TRBV28 | once | CASSEVTGVETQYF
13 | TRBJ2-4 | TRBV7-2 | NA | CASSPAGASIQYF
15 | TRBJ2-1 | TRBV18 | once | CASSPRTGSSNEQFF
13 | TRBJ2-7 | TRBV10-2 | NA | CASEGQDSYEQYF
16 | TRBJ2-3 | TRBV12-5 | NA | CASGLAPRQGADTQYF
13 | TRBJ1-3 | TRBV29-1 | NA | CSVTGRAGNTIYF
17 | TRBJ2-4 | TRBV11-2 | NA | CASSLVGLAGGQNIQYF
16 | TRBJ1-1 | TRBV9 | NA | CASSVASGGGQGKAFF
17 | TRBJ2-4 | TRBV6-1 | NA | CASSERRRDGNKNIQYF
11 | TRBJ1-1 | TRBV6-5 | few | CASSRDAEAFF
14 | TRBJ1-1 | TRBV13 | NA | CASSYRTENTEAFF
17 | TRBJ1-1 | TRBV5-6 | NA | CASSSDRGDLMNTEAFF
15 | TRBJ2-3 | TRBV19 | NA | CASSMRGGFADTQYF
19 | TRBJ1-5 | TRBV10-2 | NA | CASSRRGGASPYSNQPQHF
16 | TRBJ2-1 | TRBV6-1 | once | CASSDSRGSGYNEQFF
16 | TRBJ1-6 | TRBV27 | NA | CASSPLRGSNNSPLHF
12 | TRBJ2-1 | TRBV30 | once | CAWSRKNNEQFF
16 | TRBJ2-2 | TRBV5-4 | NA | CASSLVGGSGTGELFF
12 | TRBJ2-7 | TRBV28 | NA | CASSIPGVGQYF
15 | TRBJ1-6 | TRBV5-1 | few | CASRSVQGVNSPLHF
14 | TRBJ2-3 | TRBV29-1 | NA | CSVEILQGGDTQYF
15 | TRBJ1-4 | TRBV19 | NA | CTSSIKGQHNEKLFF
12 | TRBJ2-2 | TRBV27 | NA | CASHRNTGELFF
12 | TRBJ2-1 | TRBV7-2 | NA | CASSLGLGKQFF
17 | TRBJ2-5 | TRBV19 | NA | CASSIRTSGSVKETQYF
15 | TRBJ1-4 | TRBV4-2 | NA | CASSPHVGGGSGLFF
16 | TRBJ2-5 | TRBV7-9 | NA | CASSMGLAGDGETQYF
15 | TRBJ2-6 | TRBV7-2 | NA | CASSLGVSGANVLTF
12 | TRBJ1-3 | TRBV5-1 | few | CASSLEGNTIYF
13 | TRBJ1-1 | TRBV6-1 | NA | CASSRPLGAEAFF
13 | TRBJ1-5 | TRBV11-2 | NA | CASSTGRGQPQHF
15 | TRBJ1-5 | TRBV18 | NA | CASSPLQGSNQPQHF
11 | TRBJ1-1 | TRBV11-2 | few | CASSFFTEAFF
14 | TRBJ2-1 | TRBV30 | NA | CAWTTSRGSGEQFF
14 | TRBJ2-7 | TRBV18 | NA | CASSLRDRRYEQYF
14 | TRBJ1-1 | TRBV6-1 | NA | CASSEEASNTEAFF
14 | TRBJ2-7 | TRBV11-2 | NA | CASSLSSRRYEQYF
15 | TRBJ1-1 | TRBV7-6 | NA | CASSPVRTANTEAFF
17 | TRBJ2-6 | TRBV30 | NA | CAWSVLVRSSGANVLTF